This TCR beta chain came from a study of early T cells in non-severe SARS-CoV-2 infection. The wider study: The authors sequenced bulk RNA from unsorted whole blood, leaving chains unpaired.

This clonotype has ten or more counts. Its specificity is not known. Study results and limitations: Database matching using VDJdb favored anti-spike CD8 responses, with private and CD4 specificities left missing.

Trimming left V 6 bases short and J 0 bases short, with 13 bases between. The length of the CDR3 is 15 residues. Germline CDR1 is KGHSH and CDR2 is LQKENI. Researchers attached unique molecular identifiers to individual cDNA molecules. TCRdb fed the 5' RACE reads into MiXCR, producing one record per CDR3 protein. This sample has 29,000 or so distinct CDR3 sequences; about 5% occur once, and the top ten carry approximately 10%. The chain has TRBV18 and TRBJ2-3, with D possibly matching TRBD2 (6 bases). This TCR was sampled from an adult who was a healthcare worker with PCR-confirmed SARS-CoV-2 infection or an uninfected control (not recorded which). Sequencing was performed on whole blood. The CDR3 DNA sequence: TGTGCCAGCTCGGAGTGGGGAGGTAGCACAGATACGCAGTATTTT. Amino acid sequence: CASSEWGGSTDTQYF.